This TCR beta chain emerged from a study of cytomegalovirus exposure and HLA in healthy donors (dated by TCRdb to about 2017). About the full investigation: An earlier analysis of several hundred of the donors reported 250 to 350 Gb of sequence data and some 120 million unique TCR beta sequences from about 200 million T cells. Around 320 gigabases of sequencing data and approximately 85 million unique TCR sequences were included in an early release covering under 650 HLA-typed donors. The genetic ancestry cluster associated with self-reported Caucasian donors included 81% of the 398 genotyped donors. The study was designed to test whether signatures of past pathogen exposure could be identified by cataloging public T cell receptors. The study used immunosequencing to profile the T cell repertoires of under 700 subjects and linked those repertoires to cytomegalovirus serostatus. In addition to the first cohort of roughly 670 subjects, a separate validation cohort of 120 different subjects was used. High-throughput TCR immunosequencing, statistical association of individual TCRs with disease status, and machine learning were combined to predict cytomegalovirus infection status. To study patterns of TCR occurrence, a later analysis re-analyzed previously published TCR beta repertoires from several hundred donors and added high-resolution HLA genotyping. Rather than drawing on any new phenotypic data, the later analysis identified candidate immune exposures from TCR beta sequences and the way those sequences occurred across donors. In an earlier analysis of more than 550 of the donors, high-throughput TCR beta sequencing was used to judge whether each TCR beta V gene segment behaved as functional or pseudogenic. Donor age, sex, ethnicity and CMV serostatus were collected together with the repertoire data. Genome-wide SNP genotypes for about three fifths of the roughly 670 donors were used in a later genetic analysis, which treated that subset as a discovery cohort. Every repertoire in the discovery cohort had been generated on one and the same sequencing platform. Both class I and class II loci were covered by HLA typing, at four-digit resolution. The number of donors typed differed by locus, with about 629-630 for A, B, C, DRB1 and DQB1, more than 500 for DQA1, 600 to 610 for DPA1, and approximately 470 for DPB1. About five DR-DQ haplotypes were treated as single units for association and clustering because of strong linkage in the cohort. On average, 235,054 unique TCR beta nucleotide sequences were sequenced per donor among several hundred genotyped donors of the cohort, with around 19% of those sequences being non-productive. What the study reported, not specific to this receptor: Because counts were too low, some 17 rarely observed V segments, including chromosome 9 orphons, were left out of the earlier analysis of a few hundred of the donors. A cluster of highly shared sequence variants was judged likely to represent a technical artifact of the sequencing pipeline. The classifier was reported to diagnose cytomegalovirus status with high specificity and sensitivity in both the original cohort and the validation cohort. The study listed 170 or so TCR beta chains as associated with cytomegalovirus. Only TCR beta chains were sequenced in this cohort, and the absence of alpha or paired-chain data limited detectable features. When HLA alleles, especially DR and DQ, strongly co-occurred, TCR associations were difficult to assign to individual alleles. Because HLA typing was missing for some donors at each locus, association tests included only the typed subset. The authors suggested that the approach could potentially be generalized to other disease states and immunological phenotypes. The only immune exposure information available for the cohort was CMV serostatus. An earlier analysis of around 600 of the donors showed that most TCR beta V segments appeared in productive rearrangements either about 87% or about 30% of the time, which broadly matched IMGT annotations. Across donors, most TCR sequences were observed very rarely, whereas some public TCRs were present in many individuals. In a later analysis, TCR association rates were found to vary across HLA loci, with the most associated TCRs seen for DRB1 alleles and the fewest for HLA-C alleles. In a later analysis, several top co-occurrence clusters were reported to appear linked to parvovirus B19, influenza, CMV and Epstein-Barr virus. In a later genetic analysis, a missense DCLRE1C variant was associated with V-gene and J-gene trimming of TCR beta chains, and the association was replicated in an independent cohort. In a later analysis, around 17,000 TCR beta sequences were associated with specific HLA alleles at a false discovery rate of 0.05. A later analysis found that HLA-associated TCR beta chains were more clonally expanded and had lower generation probabilities than equally common non-associated chains. In vitro tests confirmed that a few of the cytomegalovirus-associated TCR beta chains recognize cytomegalovirus antigens. The presence/absence analyses assumed that sequencing depth was roughly uniform across donors, and that assumption may not be true. A further reported finding was that TCR beta sequences accurately predicted the HLA-A and HLA-B alleles for most subjects in the first cohort. Linkage disequilibrium might explain the correlated functional status among segregating V segments, but an unknown experimental factor could not be ruled out. According to a later analysis, most CMV-associated TCR beta chains appeared to be HLA-restricted, and the HLA associations seemed to be driven largely by CMV exposure. Some IMGT-functional V segments, including TRBV6-2 and TRBV6-3, could not be distinguished by the 87-base-pair reads and were therefore excluded. In a later genetic analysis, fewer N-insertions in productive TCRs were reported among donors in an Asian-associated ancestry cluster than the approximately 710-donor mean.

From the cysteine through the phenylalanine, the CDR3 covers 14 amino acids. The DNA shown is the 42-base CDR3, in frame from base 1. Reading the germline V gene (reference sequence) gives CDR1 GTSNPN and CDR2 SVGIG. The trim is 0 bases for V and 4 bases for J, with a gap of 12 bases between the germline ends. The cohort was made up of approximately 670 healthy bone marrow donors. At the time of sampling, every cohort member was nominally healthy, though immune exposures that went unrecorded were likely present. The donor was CMV seropositive and belonged to the group of 250 to 300 seropositive cohort members. A peripheral blood sample was provided by each donor, and peripheral blood mononuclear cells were used for TCR beta sequencing. The Qiagen DNeasy Blood Extraction Kit was used to extract genomic DNA from the blood cell samples. Concerning this clone itself: What antigen it recognizes has not been identified. No much larger clone exists at a distance of one base, and base qualities are not known.

The library was prepared using the immunoSEQ multiplex PCR assay. The multiplex PCR relied on a mix of 60 forward primers for TCR Vbeta segments and 13 reverse primers for TCR Jbeta segments. A multiplex PCR assay on genomic DNA amplified the CDR3 region of rearranged TCR beta genes. The Illumina HiSeq System was used to sequence the amplified TCR beta libraries as 87-base-pair reads. The authors' pipeline ran thus. A later analysis counted some 74 million unique TCR beta chains across the 550 to 700 repertoires, and about 10 million of these chains were shared by at least two donors. A nearest-neighbor algorithm error-corrected the raw reads and collapsed the reads into unique sequences, merging closely related sequences to remove PCR and sequencing errors. To assign V, D and J gene segments, CDR3 sequences were aligned to IMGT reference sequences. Each retained sequence needed at least a six-nucleotide match to both a V gene segment and a J gene segment. A rearrangement was called productive if the CDR3 had no stop codons and remained in frame with V and J, and every other rearrangement was called non-productive. CDR3 was defined according to IMGT convention as the region running from the second conserved V-encoded cysteine to the conserved J-encoded phenylalanine. In an earlier analysis of around 540 of the donors, sequences lacking an unambiguous match to a single V gene segment were excluded. In an earlier analysis of several hundred of the donors, V segments were called functional above 56.7% productive rearrangements and were called segregating when the between-donor standard deviation exceeded 5%. A statistical classification framework was built for diagnosing cytomegalovirus status from the catalog of TCR beta chain sequences. A later analysis assigned V and J genes by comparing TCR nucleotide sequences with IMGT/GENE-DB human TR gene sequences. In a later analysis, CDR3 sequences and most-parsimonious VDJ recombination scenarios were assigned using the TCRdist pipeline. A later analysis defined each TCR beta chain by its CDR3 amino acid sequence plus V-gene family, and excluded reads lacking a unique V-gene family. As a way to deal with suspected cross-contamination and a sequencing artifact, a later analysis dropped nearly 600 nucleotide sequences that were highly shared and had low generation probability. In a later analysis, a clonal expansion index was calculated for each public chain from normalized within-repertoire ranks of inferred template counts. A later analysis computed generation probabilities with a VDJ recombination model fitted to out-of-frame rearrangements, and checked the results against IGoR. In a later analysis, TCR-TCR, TCR-HLA and TCR-CMV co-occurrence was scored with hypergeometric tests, and a repertoire-size bias correction was applied to TCR pairs. To estimate false discovery rates, a later analysis permuted the HLA or CMV assignments 20 times. A later analysis grouped co-occurring TCRs with DBSCAN, adding TCRdist sequence similarity when clustering within HLA-allele-positive subsets. Co-occurrence clustering excluded repertoires with fewer than 30,000 or more than 120,000 public chains, plus five with anomalous nucleotide sharing. Drawn from immuneACCESS, this table holds only the in-frame rearrangements with V and J called that TCRdb kept. Clones are partly lost; checked studies trace under half to an unresolved V gene and leave the rest unexplained. That table gives V, J and clone size, and the DNA gave D and trimming. In all, the sample holds about 140,000 clones, and 78% of those were seen once. Clones ranked in the top ten supply over 2% of the sample.

Recombination connected TRBV30 to TRBJ2-5; perhaps TRBD2 is the D gene, with 6 bases matching. The TCR originated in a young woman in good health and CMV-seropositive. Sequencing used PBMCs. CDR3 loop: CAWSVRGSGETQYF. The nucleotide sequence reads as follows: TGTGCCTGGAGTGTGCGGGGTAGCGGAGAGACCCAGTACTTC.